This entry lists 9 T cell receptor beta chains sequenced from one sample in a study of T cell responses to AZD1222 COVID-19 vaccine. Clones were read by immunoSEQ multiplex PCR, and TCRdb kept only the in-frame ones, dropping some. The data contain tens of thousands of clones, about 85% of them singletons. The source material was peripheral blood, sampled on day 0 of AZD1222 vaccination. These receptors were collected from an adult in good health.

The chain employs TRBV7-3 and TRBJ2-1; perhaps TRBD2 as D (5 bases). Trimming cost V 0 bases and J 2 bases, with 8 bases left between them. Germline V CDR1 and CDR2: SGHTA, FQGTGA. The CDR3 consists of 15 residues. The CDR3: CASSLTDFPYNEQFF. The DNA of the CDR3 is TGTGCCAGCAGCTTAACGGACTTCCCCTACAATGAGCAGTTCTTC.

The CDR3 DNA follows: TGTGCCAGCAGCTTAGTTCCAGGGTCCGGAAACACCATATATTTT. Encoded protein: CASSLVPGSGNTIYF. The gene calls are TRBV7-8 and TRBJ1-3, with D possibly being TRBD1 (5 bases). From germline, CDR1 is SGHVS and CDR2 FQNEAQ. The CDR3 extends over 15 amino acids. Deletions cut 1 base from V and 4 bases from J, with 11 bases between. The variable domain in full, with the rest retrieved from reference TRBV7-8 and TRBJ1-3, is GAGVSQSPRYKVAKRGQDVALRCDPISGHVSLFWYQQALGQGPEFLTYFQNEAQLDKSGLPSDRFFAERPEGSVSTLKIQRTQQEDSAVYLCASSLVPGSGNTIYFGEGSWLTVV.

This clone was picked up a small number of times. The chain has TRBV6-5 and TRBJ1-1; D may be TRBD1 (6 bases). Germline V gene lookup returns CDR1 MNHEY and CDR2 SVGAGI. V was trimmed by 6 bases and J by 0 bases, leaving 14 bases between them. The CDR3 consists of 15 residues. In nucleotides, the CDR3 is TGTGCCAGCAGCGTCCCGGGACACCTGAACACTGAAGCTTTCTTT. This gives the protein CASSVPGHLNTEAFF.

Only a few counts were recorded for this clone. The chain couples TRBV2 to TRBJ1-1; D is undetermined. Trimming left V 8 bases short and J 3 bases short, with 7 bases between. The CDR3 has 11 residues. Germline-derived CDR1 and CDR2 are SNHLY and FYNNEI. The CDR3 loop is CASGFDTEAFF. The CDR3 DNA reads as TGTGCCAGCGGATTTGACACTGAAGCTTTCTTT.

J is TRBJ1-5 and V is TRBV9; weak D call: TRBD1 (5 bases). The CDR3 totals 15 residues. Trimming took off 4 bases at V and 1 base at J, with 12 bases between the two ends. Germline CDR1 is SGDLS and CDR2 is YYNGEE. The CDR3 nucleotides read TGTGCCAGCAGCCCTTCCCCAGGGAGCAATCAGCCCCAGCATTTT. This gives the protein CASSPSPGSNQPQHF.

This clone was seen only once. The chain uses TRBV5-1 and TRBJ1-2; tentative D call: TRBD1 (6 bases). This CDR3 has 14 amino acids. Germline V gives CDR1 SGHRS, CDR2 YFSETQ. The V end was cut by 2 bases, the J end by 5 bases, with 13 bases between. This CDR3 reads CASSFRQETYGYTF. The CDR3 coding sequence is TGCGCCAGCAGCTTTCGACAGGAGACGTATGGCTACACCTTC.

J is TRBJ1-3 and V is TRBV27; no firm D call. The CDR3 consists of 14 residues. V gave up 6 bases and J gave up 0 bases, with 9 bases separating them. Germline values: CDR1 MNHEY, CDR2 SMNVEV (reference sequence). The chain's CDR3 is CASSTRHSGNTIYF. CDR3 nucleotide sequence: TGTGCCAGCAGCACGCGGCACTCTGGAAACACCATATATTTT.

The J gene is TRBJ1-5, the V gene TRBV2, with 7 bases that match TRBD1. The ends lost 6 bases at V and 6 bases at J; junction bases unmatched: 8. Germline values: CDR1 SNHLY, CDR2 FYNNEI. The CDR3 has 14 residues. CDR3 nucleotide sequence: TGTGCCAGCAGACCCGGGACAGCGGGTCAGCCCCAGCATTTT. Its protein product is CASRPGTAGQPQHF.

The J gene is TRBJ2-2, the V gene TRBV7-6, with TRBD2 as a possible D gene (6 bases). With 5 bases removed from V and 8 bases from J, the gap between germline ends came to 18 bases. This CDR3 contains 15 residues. Germline V lookup: CDR1 SGHVS, CDR2 FNYEAQ. This chain's CDR3 is CASSPAAGGTGELFF. CDR3 nucleotides: TGTGCCAGCAGCCCCGCGGCCGGAGGGACGGGGGAGCTGTTTTTT.